Following are 28 T cell receptor beta chains from one sample sequenced in a study of cytomegalovirus exposure and HLA in healthy donors. This table comes from immunoSEQ multiplex PCR, and its TCRdb copy is limited to in-frame clones, with some not included. The sample yields 170,000 or so clones, 80% to 85% seen once. Sequences were obtained from PBMCs. These receptors were obtained from a woman aged 18-30 years in good health and CMV-seropositive.

The V and J genes are TRBV15 and TRBJ2-7, with TRBD1 identical over 9 bases. CDR3 length: 17 residues. Germline lookup yields CDR1 LNHNV and CDR2 YYDKDF (reference sequence). J gave up 7 bases and V 1 base, and 14 bases lay outside the gene matches. The CDR3 reads CATSRGGQGPNSGEQYF. In DNA, the CDR3 is TGTGCCACCAGCAGAGGTGGACAGGGGCCTAATAGCGGTGAGCAGTACTTC.

A few counts support this clone. The V and J genes are TRBV5-1 and TRBJ2-2; tentatively, D is TRBD1 (6 bases). Germline assignment: CDR1 SGHRS and CDR2 YFSETQ. The CDR3 spans 13 residues. Trimming pared 4 bases from V and 4 bases from J, leaving 8 bases between. CDR3 sequence (DNA): TGCGCCAGCAGCAAGGACAGCACCGGGGAGCTGTTTTTT. It translates to CASSKDSTGELFF.

This chain connects TRBV5-5 to TRBJ2-2, with TRBD2 matching 13 bases. Germline CDR1 and CDR2: SGHKS and YYEKEE (reference sequence). This CDR3 has 17 residues. V lost 0 bases and J lost 4; bases outside the gene matches: 3. The CDR3 region is CASSLGGLAGLTGELFF. Here the CDR3 DNA reads TGTGCCAGCAGCTTGGGGGGACTAGCGGGGCTCACCGGGGAGCTGTTTTTT.

This chain uses TRBV25-1 with TRBJ2-5; 12 positions agree with TRBD2. CDR1 and CDR2 from the germline V gene are MGHDK and SYGVNS. This CDR3 spans 15 amino acids. The V and J ends lost 2 bases and 5 bases, in that order; junction bases with no gene match: 3. CDR3 loop: CASSERLAGAETQYF. The CDR3, as DNA: TGTGCCAGCAGTGAAAGACTAGCGGGGGCTGAGACCCAGTACTTC.

The chain joins TRBV13 to TRBJ2-7, with a tentative D call TRBD2 (6 bases). The CDR3 has 11 amino acids. Trimming pared 3 bases from V and 7 bases from J, leaving 7 bases between. CDR1 and CDR2 from the germline V gene are PRHDT and FYEKMQ (reference sequence). This CDR3 reads CASSLGGEQYF. The CDR3 DNA is TGTGCCAGCAGCTTGGGGGGAGAGCAGTACTTC.

This clone was picked up one time. The V call is TRBV14, the J call TRBJ1-3; D uncertain. Germline loops: CDR1 SGHDN, CDR2 FVKESK. This CDR3 has 14 residues. The germline V and J ends were trimmed by 6 bases and 3 bases, with 12 bases remaining between them. CDR3 in DNA: TGTGCCAGCAGTCAAAACATGATTGGAAACACCATATATTTT. Protein: CASSQNMIGNTIYF.

V is TRBV9 and J is TRBJ2-1; a possible D gene is TRBD1 (6 bases). Trimming took off 5 bases at V and 10 bases at J, with 16 bases between the two ends. There are 13 residues in the CDR3. Germline V gene lookup returns CDR1 SGDLS and CDR2 YYNGEE. The CDR3 loop reads CASRAPSQGEQFF. DNA of the CDR3: TGTGCCAGCAGGGCTCCATCTCAGGGGGAGCAGTTCTTC.

The chain employs TRBV18 and TRBJ1-4; TRBD1 matches 7 bases. This CDR3 spans 14 amino acids. Germline V gene sequence: CDR1 KGHSH, CDR2 LQKENI. J was trimmed by 5 bases and V by 6 bases; bases with no gene match: 6. The CDR3, as DNA: TGTGCCAGCTCCCCGGGGACAGAAAATGAAAAACTGTTTTTT. Translating gives CASSPGTENEKLFF.

The rearrangement uses TRBV5-1 and TRBJ1-3; D not resolved. The germline V gene encodes CDR1 SGHRS and CDR2 YFSETQ. This CDR3 has 14 amino acids. Trimming pared 1 base from V and 3 bases from J, leaving 8 bases between. The CDR3 loop reads CASSLSRDGNTIYF. As DNA, the CDR3 is TGCGCCAGCAGCTTGAGCCGGGATGGAAACACCATATATTTT.

The V and J genes are TRBV15 and TRBJ2-1; 9 bases are a match to TRBD2. With 3 bases clipped from V and 5 bases from J, the junction kept 8 bases outside the gene matches. Per the germline V gene, CDR1 is LNHNV and CDR2 is YYDKDF (reference sequence). This CDR3 has 16 residues. As DNA, the CDR3 is TGTGCCACCAGCAGCAAACCTAGCGGGGTAAACAATGAGCAGTTCTTC. Its translation is CATSSKPSGVNNEQFF.

The chain links TRBV5-1 to TRBJ1-2; 7 positions match TRBD1. This CDR3 is 17 amino acids long. CDR1 and CDR2 from the germline V gene are SGHRS and YFSETQ. V gave up 2 bases and J gave up 4 bases; unmatched junction bases: 14. CDR3 nucleotide sequence: TGCGCCAGCAGCTTCGGAACTACAGGGGTTGGAGGCTATGGCTACACCTTC. Translating it yields CASSFGTTGVGGYGYTF.

The V and J genes are TRBV4-1 and TRBJ2-3; 8 bases are a match to TRBD2. Germline CDR1 MGHRA, CDR2 YSYEKL. Trimming took 1 base from V and 4 from J; bases not matched to a gene: 4. This CDR3 comprises 15 residues. For the CDR3, the DNA is TGCGCCAGCAGCCAAGCGGGGGGGCCCCCAGATACGCAGTATTTT. Protein sequence: CASSQAGGPPDTQYF.

This rearrangement joins TRBV6-5 to TRBJ1-1; D remains ambiguous. CDR1 is MNHEY, CDR2 SVGAGI, per germline. Trimming cost V 0 bases and J 6 bases, with 14 bases left between them. The CDR3 runs to 15 residues. CDR3 sequence (DNA): TGTGCCAGCAGTTACTCCAGACGACGCGGATCTGAAGCTTTCTTT. Translated, it gives CASSYSRRRGSEAFF.

The sample holds many counts of this clone. The chain links TRBV2 to TRBJ2-5; 14 bases are a match to TRBD2. The CDR3 is made up of 15 amino acids. J was trimmed by 2 bases and V by 7 bases; bases with no gene match: 3. The germline gives CDR1 SNHLY, CDR2 FYNNEI. The CDR3 DNA is TGTGCCAGCACCAGACTAGCGGGGGGGCAAGAGACCCAGTACTTC. This gives the protein CASTRLAGGQETQYF. The entire variable domain, with the rest obtained from reference TRBV2 and TRBJ2-5, is as follows: EPEVTQTPSHQVTQMGQEVILRCVPISNHLYFYWYRQILGQKVEFLVSFYNNEISEKSEIFDDQFSVERPDGSNFTLKIRSTKLEDSAMYFCASTRLAGGQETQYFGPGTRLLVL.

The chain links TRBV7-9 to TRBJ1-1; 11 nucleotides line up with TRBD1. V trimming: 5 bases; J trimming: 4 bases; junction bases outside the gene matches: 3. Germline V gene lookup returns CDR1 SEHNR and CDR2 FQNEAQ (reference sequence). The CDR3 runs to 14 residues. The CDR3 coding sequence is TGTGCCAGCAGCCCCGGGACAGGGGGCACTGAAGCTTTCTTT. Amino acids: CASSPGTGGTEAFF.

V is TRBV5-4 and J is TRBJ2-5; the D is unclear. From germline, CDR1 is SGHNT and CDR2 YYREEE (reference sequence). V shed 4 bases and J shed 1 base, with 14 bases lying between them. The CDR3 covers 15 residues. This CDR3 is CASSNPQGVQETQYF. CDR3 nucleotide sequence: TGTGCCAGCAGCAATCCACAAGGAGTCCAAGAGACCCAGTACTTC.

This chain connects TRBV6-6 to TRBJ1-3; D unresolved. The CDR3 contains 13 residues. Trimming took off 5 bases at V and 3 bases at J, with 8 bases between the two ends. The germline CDR1 and CDR2 sequences are MNHNY and SVGAGI (reference sequence). In DNA, the CDR3 is TGTGCCAGCAGTACCACAGATGGAAACACCATATATTTT. Translating gives CASSTTDGNTIYF.

The chain recombines TRBV11-2 with TRBJ1-3; D perhaps matches TRBD1 (5 bases). Trimming pared 4 bases from V and 0 bases from J, leaving 19 bases between. Germline loops: CDR1 SGHAT, CDR2 FQNNGV. The CDR3 has 18 amino acids. The CDR3, as DNA: TGTGCCAGCAGCTCCGAGGCGGTCGGCAGGGCCTCTGGAAACACCATATATTTT. Protein: CASSSEAVGRASGNTIYF.

This chain uses TRBV10-1 with TRBJ1-2; TRBD1 aligns across 8 bases. The length of the CDR3 is 14 residues. Germline CDR1 is WNHNN and CDR2 is SYGVQD (reference sequence). Losses at the gene ends were 6 bases for V and 4 bases for J; bases not matched to a gene: 7. The CDR3 loop is CASREQGEAYGYTF. For the CDR3, the DNA is TGCGCCAGCAGAGAACAGGGGGAGGCCTATGGCTACACCTTC.

This chain joins TRBV7-8 and TRBJ1-5; TRBD1 is a possible D gene (5 bases). There are 18 residues in the CDR3. Per germline, CDR1 SGHVS and CDR2 FQNEAQ. Deletions cut 0 bases from V and 6 bases from J, with 21 bases between. In DNA form, the CDR3 reads TGTGCCAGCAGCTTAGCGGTCCCTCGTACGGGGGACGGTCAGCCCCAGCATTTT. Protein sequence: CASSLAVPRTGDGQPQHF.

Details on this clone: Other DNA sequences in the sample encode the same CDR3. The chain links TRBV7-9 to TRBJ1-4; 7 bases are shared with TRBD1. Losses at the gene ends were 2 bases for V and 5 bases for J; bases not matched to a gene: 2. CDR1 is SEHNR, CDR2 FQNEAQ, per germline (reference sequence). The CDR3 contains 14 residues. For the CDR3, the DNA is TGTGCCAGCAGCTTAAGACAGGGCAATGAAAAACTGTTTTTT. This encodes CASSLRQGNEKLFF.

The V gene is TRBV4-1, the J gene TRBJ2-5, with 11 bases fitting TRBD2. Germline trimming cut 4 bases from V and 5 bases from J; bases unmatched to any gene: 6. Per germline, CDR1 MGHRA and CDR2 YSYEKL. The CDR3 runs to 15 residues. CDR3 residues: CASSPGTSGPETQYF. The CDR3 nucleotides are TGCGCCAGCAGCCCTGGGACTAGCGGCCCCGAGACCCAGTACTTC.

A single count supports this clone. V usage is TRBV6-1 and J usage is TRBJ2-7; TRBD1 matches 8 bases. The CDR3 is 15 residues long. Germline loops: CDR1 MNHNS, CDR2 SASEGT. Losses at the gene ends were 7 bases for V and 4 bases for J; bases not matched to a gene: 12. CDR3 residues: CASIPLQGAMYEQYF. CDR3 in DNA: TGTGCCAGCATCCCTCTGCAGGGGGCTATGTACGAGCAGTACTTC.

The J gene is TRBJ2-1, the V gene TRBV4-1; 9 positions match TRBD2. This CDR3 is built from 15 residues. After removal of 0 bases from V and 14 bases from J, the junction contained 11 bases not matched to a gene. Germline V CDR1 and CDR2: MGHRA, YSYEKL. CDR3 region: CASSQERLAEPVEFF. The CDR3 DNA sequence: TGCGCCAGCAGCCAAGAACGACTAGCGGAACCGGTAGAGTTCTTC.

The J gene is TRBJ1-1, the V gene TRBV4-1, with TRBD1 as a possible D gene (5 bases). V was cut by 5 bases and J by 3 bases, with 13 bases left in between. The germline V gene has CDR1 MGHRA and CDR2 YSYEKL. The CDR3 is made up of 14 amino acids. CDR3: CASSFLPGDTEAFF. CDR3 coding DNA: TGCGCCAGCAGCTTCCTACCGGGGGACACTGAAGCTTTCTTT.

This clone has a handful of counts. The chain employs TRBV18 and TRBJ1-1, with 8 bases that match TRBD1. Unmatched junction bases numbered 5, after V lost 4 bases and J lost 7 bases. There are 13 residues in the CDR3. CDR1 is KGHSH and CDR2 is LQKENI in the germline V gene. The CDR3: CASSLGQENEAFF. The CDR3, as DNA: TGTGCCAGCTCACTGGGACAGGAGAATGAAGCTTTCTTT.

The chain carries TRBV15 and TRBJ1-1; no firm D call. CDR3 length: 15 residues. V was trimmed by 7 bases and J by 5 bases, leaving 20 bases between them. Germline values: CDR1 LNHNV, CDR2 YYDKDF (reference sequence). Here the CDR3 DNA reads TGTGCCACCAACCCAATCTCGGGGTTGCGGACTGAAGCTTTCTTT. Translation: CATNPISGLRTEAFF.

This chain joins TRBV7-9 and TRBJ2-3; perhaps TRBD2 as D (6 bases). CDR3 length equals 13 residues. Trimming removed 5 bases from V and 6 bases from J, with 12 bases in between. Germline assignment: CDR1 SEHNR and CDR2 FQNEAQ (reference sequence). As DNA, the CDR3 is TGTGCCAGCAGCCGGGGACTTGGCGATACGCAGTATTTT. Translating it yields CASSRGLGDTQYF. The complete variable domain, with remaining parts taken from reference TRBV7-9 and TRBJ2-3, reads DTGVSQNPRHKITKRGQNVTFRCDPISEHNRLYWYRQTLGQGPEFLTYFQNEAQLEKSRLLSDRFSAERPKGSFSTLEIQRTEQGDSAMYLCASSRGLGDTQYFGPGTRLTVL.